This T cell receptor beta chain was observed in a study of Graves' ophthalmopathy and Graves' hyperthyroidism. TCR beta CDR3 regions were amplified from RNA transcripts. First-round RT-PCR relied on HTBI primers, and a second-round multiplex PCR came next. One entry per CDR3 protein results from TCRdb running MiXCR on the multiplex PCR reads. The sample consists of approximately 700,000 distinct CDR3 sequences, about two fifths of them appearing once. Between the trimmed V and J ends, which lost 3 bases and 11 bases, there was a span of 15 bases. This CDR3 spans 13 amino acids. The germline V gene has CDR1 KGHDR and CDR2 SFDVKD.

This clonotype was sampled from an adult man with Graves' ophthalmopathy. The sequenced material came from peripheral blood. The rearrangement links TRBV24-1 to TRBJ1-1; TRBD1 is a possible D gene (6 bases). CDR3 coding DNA: TGTGCCACCAGTGATACACAGGGTATTCGCGCTTTCTTT. It specifies CATSDTQGIRAFF.